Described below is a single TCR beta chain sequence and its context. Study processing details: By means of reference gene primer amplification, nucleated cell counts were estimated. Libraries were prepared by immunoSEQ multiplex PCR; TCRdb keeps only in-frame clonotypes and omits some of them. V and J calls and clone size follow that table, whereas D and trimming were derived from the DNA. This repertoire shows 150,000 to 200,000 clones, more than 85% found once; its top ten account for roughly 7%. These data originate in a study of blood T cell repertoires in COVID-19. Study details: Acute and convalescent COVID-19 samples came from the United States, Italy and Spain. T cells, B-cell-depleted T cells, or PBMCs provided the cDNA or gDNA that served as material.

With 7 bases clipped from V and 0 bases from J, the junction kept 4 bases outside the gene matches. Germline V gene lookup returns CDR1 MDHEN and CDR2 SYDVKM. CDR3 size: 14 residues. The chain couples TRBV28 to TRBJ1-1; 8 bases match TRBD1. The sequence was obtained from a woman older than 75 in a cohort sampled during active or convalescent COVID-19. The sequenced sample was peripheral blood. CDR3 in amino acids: CASITGGMNTEAFF. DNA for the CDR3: TGTGCCAGCATTACAGGGGGAATGAACACTGAAGCTTTCTTT. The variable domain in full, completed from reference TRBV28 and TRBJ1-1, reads DVKVTQSSRYLVKRTGEKVFLECVQDMDHENMFWYRQDPGLGLRLIYFSYDVKMKEKGDIPEGYSVSREKKERFSLILESASTNQTSMYLCASITGGMNTEAFFGQGTRLTVV.